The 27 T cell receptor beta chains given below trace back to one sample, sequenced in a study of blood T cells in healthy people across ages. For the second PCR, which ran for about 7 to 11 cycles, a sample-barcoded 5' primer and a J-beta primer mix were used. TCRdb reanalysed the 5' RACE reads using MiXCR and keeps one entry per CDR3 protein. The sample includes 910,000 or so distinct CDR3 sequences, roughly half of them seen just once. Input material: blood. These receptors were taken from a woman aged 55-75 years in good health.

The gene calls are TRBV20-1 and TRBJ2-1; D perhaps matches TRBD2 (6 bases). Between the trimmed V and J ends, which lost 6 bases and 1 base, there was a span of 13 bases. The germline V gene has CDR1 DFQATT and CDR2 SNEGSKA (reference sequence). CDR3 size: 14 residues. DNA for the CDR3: TGCAGTGCCCCTCGGGAGAATTCCTACAATGAGCAGTTCTTC. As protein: CSAPRENSYNEQFF.

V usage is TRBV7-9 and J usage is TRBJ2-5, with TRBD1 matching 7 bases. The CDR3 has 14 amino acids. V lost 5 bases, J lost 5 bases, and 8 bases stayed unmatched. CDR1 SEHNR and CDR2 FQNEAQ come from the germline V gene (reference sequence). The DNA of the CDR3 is TGTGCCAGCAGCCGAGGGGGCAAAACGGAGACCCAGTACTTC. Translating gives CASSRGGKTETQYF.

CDR3 coding DNA: TGTGCCAGCAGCTACACACAAGGACTGATTGTCAATGAGCAGTTCTTC. This codes for CASSYTQGLIVNEQFF. This chain links TRBV11-2 with TRBJ2-1; tentative D call: TRBD2 (5 bases). Germline V gene sequence: CDR1 SGHAT, CDR2 FQNNGV. This CDR3 is 16 amino acids long. Trimming pared 4 bases from V and 6 bases from J, leaving 19 bases between.

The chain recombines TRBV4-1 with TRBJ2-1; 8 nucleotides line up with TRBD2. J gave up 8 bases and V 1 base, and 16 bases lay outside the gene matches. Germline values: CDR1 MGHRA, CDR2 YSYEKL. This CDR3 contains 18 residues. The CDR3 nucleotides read TGCGCCAGCAGCCAAGTTAGATTCACCGGGACTAGATATGATGAGCAGTTCTTC. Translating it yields CASSQVRFTGTRYDEQFF.

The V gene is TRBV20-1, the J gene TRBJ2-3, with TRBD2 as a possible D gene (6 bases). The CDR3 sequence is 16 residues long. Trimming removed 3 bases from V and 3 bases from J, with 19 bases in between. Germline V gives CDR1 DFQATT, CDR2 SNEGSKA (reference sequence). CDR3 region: CSARDFGGERTDTQYF. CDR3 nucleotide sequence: TGCAGTGCTAGGGACTTCGGGGGAGAGAGAACAGATACGCAGTATTTT.

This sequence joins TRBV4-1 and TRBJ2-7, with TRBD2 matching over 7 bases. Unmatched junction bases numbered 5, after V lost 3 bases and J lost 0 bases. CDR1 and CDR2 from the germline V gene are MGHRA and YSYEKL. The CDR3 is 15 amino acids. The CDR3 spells CASSQLAGTSYEQYF. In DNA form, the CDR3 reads TGCGCCAGCAGCCAGTTAGCGGGTACCTCCTACGAGCAGTACTTC.

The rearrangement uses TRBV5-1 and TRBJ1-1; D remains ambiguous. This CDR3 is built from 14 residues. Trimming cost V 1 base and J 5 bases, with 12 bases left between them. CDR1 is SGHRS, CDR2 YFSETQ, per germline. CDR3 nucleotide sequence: TGCGCCAGCAGCTTGCGATGGGGAGGGACTGAAGCTTTCTTT. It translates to CASSLRWGGTEAFF.

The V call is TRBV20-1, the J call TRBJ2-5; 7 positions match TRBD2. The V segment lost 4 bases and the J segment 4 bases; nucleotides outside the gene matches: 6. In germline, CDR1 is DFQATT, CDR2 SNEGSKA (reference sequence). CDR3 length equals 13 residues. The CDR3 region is CSAKWEGVETQYF. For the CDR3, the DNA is TGCAGTGCTAAATGGGAGGGAGTAGAGACCCAGTACTTC.

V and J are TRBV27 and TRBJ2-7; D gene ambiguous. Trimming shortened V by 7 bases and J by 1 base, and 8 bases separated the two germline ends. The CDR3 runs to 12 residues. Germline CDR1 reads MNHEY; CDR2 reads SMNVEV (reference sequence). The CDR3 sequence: CASKDRSYEQYF. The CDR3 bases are TGTGCCAGCAAAGATAGGTCCTACGAGCAGTACTTC.

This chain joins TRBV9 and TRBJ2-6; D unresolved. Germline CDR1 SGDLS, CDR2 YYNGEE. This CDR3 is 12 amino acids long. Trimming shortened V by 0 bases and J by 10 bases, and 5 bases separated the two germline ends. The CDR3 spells CASSVAHNVLTF. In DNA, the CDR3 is TGTGCCAGCAGCGTAGCTCATAACGTCCTGACTTTC.

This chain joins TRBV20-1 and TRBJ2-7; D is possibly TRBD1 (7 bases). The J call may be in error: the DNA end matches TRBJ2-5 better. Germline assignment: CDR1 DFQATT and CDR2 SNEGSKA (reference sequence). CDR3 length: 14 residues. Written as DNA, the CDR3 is TGCAGTGCGCAGACGCAGGGGGGCTTAGAGACCCAGTACTTC. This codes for CSAQTQGGLETQYF.

The CDR3 nucleotides read TGTGCCAGCAGCGTATCAGAAACTAATGAAAAACTGTTTTTT. Its protein is CASSVSETNEKLFF. The chain has TRBV7-9 and TRBJ1-4; D call uncertain. The CDR3 totals 14 residues. Germline V gene data show CDR1 as SEHNR and CDR2 as FQNEAQ (reference sequence). The V and J ends lost 5 bases and 1 base respectively, with 8 bases between them.

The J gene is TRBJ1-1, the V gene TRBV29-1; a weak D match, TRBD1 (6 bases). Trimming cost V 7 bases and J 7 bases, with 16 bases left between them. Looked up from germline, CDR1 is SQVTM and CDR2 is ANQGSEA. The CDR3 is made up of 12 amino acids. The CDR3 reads CSGDLQGIEAFF. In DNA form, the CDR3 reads TGCAGCGGAGATTTACAGGGCATTGAAGCTTTCTTT.

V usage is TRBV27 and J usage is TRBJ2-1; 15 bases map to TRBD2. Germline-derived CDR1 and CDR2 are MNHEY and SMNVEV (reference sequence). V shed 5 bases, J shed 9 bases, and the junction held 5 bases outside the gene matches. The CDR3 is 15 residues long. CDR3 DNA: TGTGCCAGCAGTCAAGGGACTAGCGGGAGGATTGAGCAGTTCTTC. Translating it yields CASSQGTSGRIEQFF.

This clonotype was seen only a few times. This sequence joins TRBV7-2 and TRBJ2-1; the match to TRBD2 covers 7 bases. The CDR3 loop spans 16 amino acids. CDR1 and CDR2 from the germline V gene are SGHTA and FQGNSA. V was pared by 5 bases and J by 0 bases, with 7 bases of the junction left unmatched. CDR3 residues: CASSTPLAPSYNEQFF. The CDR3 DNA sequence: TGTGCCAGCAGCACGCCACTAGCGCCCTCCTACAATGAGCAGTTCTTC. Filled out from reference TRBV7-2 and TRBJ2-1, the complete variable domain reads GAGVSQSPSNKVTEKGKDVELRCDPISGHTALYWYRQSLGQGLEFLIYFQGNSAPDKSGLPSDRFSAERTGGSVSTLTIQRTQQEDSAVYLCASSTPLAPSYNEQFFGPGTRLTVL.

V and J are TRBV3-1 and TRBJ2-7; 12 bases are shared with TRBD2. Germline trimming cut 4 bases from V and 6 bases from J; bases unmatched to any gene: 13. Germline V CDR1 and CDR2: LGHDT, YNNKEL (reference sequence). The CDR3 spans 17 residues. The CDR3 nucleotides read TGTGCCAGCAGCCTTCTTATGACTAGCGGGAGAGACCGCGAGCAGTACTTC. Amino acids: CASSLLMTSGRDREQYF.

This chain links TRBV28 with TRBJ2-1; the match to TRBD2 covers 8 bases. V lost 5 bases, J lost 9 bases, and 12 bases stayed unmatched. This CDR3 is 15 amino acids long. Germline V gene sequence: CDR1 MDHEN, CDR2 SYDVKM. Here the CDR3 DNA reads TGTGCCAGCAGTGCTTCAGAGGCGGGAGGTACTGAGCAGTTCTTC. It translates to CASSASEAGGTEQFF.

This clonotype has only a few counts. This CDR3 is CSAPRLGDEQFF. The CDR3, as DNA: TGCAGTGCCCCGAGGCTTGGAGATGAGCAGTTCTTC. The V gene is TRBV20-1, the J gene TRBJ2-1; D unresolved. The CDR3 spans 12 residues. Germline-derived CDR1 and CDR2 are DFQATT and SNEGSKA (reference sequence). V lost 6 bases and J lost 8, with 14 bases in between.

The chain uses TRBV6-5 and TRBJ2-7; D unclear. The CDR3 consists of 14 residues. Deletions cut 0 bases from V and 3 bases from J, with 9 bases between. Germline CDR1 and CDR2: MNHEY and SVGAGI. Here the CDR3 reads CASSYSWGNYEQYF. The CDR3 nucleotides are TGTGCCAGCAGTTACTCATGGGGTAACTACGAGCAGTACTTC.

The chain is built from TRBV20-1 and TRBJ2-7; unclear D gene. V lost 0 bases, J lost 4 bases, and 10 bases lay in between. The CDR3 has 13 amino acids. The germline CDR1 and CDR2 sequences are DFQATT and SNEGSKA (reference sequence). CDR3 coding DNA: TGCAGTGCTAGAGACGGTATCACGTACGAGCAGTACTTC. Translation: CSARDGITYEQYF.

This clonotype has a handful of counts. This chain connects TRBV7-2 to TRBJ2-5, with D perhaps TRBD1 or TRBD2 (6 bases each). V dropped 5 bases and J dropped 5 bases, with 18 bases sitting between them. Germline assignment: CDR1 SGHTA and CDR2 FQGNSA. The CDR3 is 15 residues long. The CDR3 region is CASSPGAGRFETQYF. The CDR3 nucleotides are TGTGCCAGCAGCCCAGGGGCGGGGAGGTTTGAGACCCAGTACTTC.

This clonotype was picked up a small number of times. The CDR3 bases are TGCGCCAGCAGCCAAGATGGGCAGGAAACGTACGAGCAGTACTTC. Translated: CASSQDGQETYEQYF. The V gene is TRBV4-1, the J gene TRBJ2-7; D is unclear. Deletions cut 0 bases from V and 4 bases from J, with 13 bases between. Germline CDR1 and CDR2: MGHRA and YSYEKL. CDR3 length equals 15 residues.

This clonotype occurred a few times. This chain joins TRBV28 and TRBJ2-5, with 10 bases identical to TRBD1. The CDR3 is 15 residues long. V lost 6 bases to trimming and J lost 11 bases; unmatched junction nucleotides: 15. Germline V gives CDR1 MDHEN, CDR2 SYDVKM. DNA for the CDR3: TGTGCCAGCAGCACAACCACGTTAAGACAGGGGGCACAGTACTTC. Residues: CASSTTTLRQGAQYF.

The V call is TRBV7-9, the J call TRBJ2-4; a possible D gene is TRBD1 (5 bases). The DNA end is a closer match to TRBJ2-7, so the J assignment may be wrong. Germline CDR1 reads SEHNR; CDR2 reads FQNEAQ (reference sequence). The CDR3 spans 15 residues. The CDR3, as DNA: TGTGCCAGCAGCTTTGAAGTTGGGGCCTCGTGCGAGCAGTACTTC. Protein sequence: CASSFEVGASCEQYF.

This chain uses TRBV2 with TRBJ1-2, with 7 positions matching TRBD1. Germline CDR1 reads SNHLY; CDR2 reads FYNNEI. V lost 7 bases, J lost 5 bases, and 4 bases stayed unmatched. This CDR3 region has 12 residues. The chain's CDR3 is CASTGRGYGYTF. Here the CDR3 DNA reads TGTGCCAGCACGGGCAGGGGGTATGGCTACACCTTC.

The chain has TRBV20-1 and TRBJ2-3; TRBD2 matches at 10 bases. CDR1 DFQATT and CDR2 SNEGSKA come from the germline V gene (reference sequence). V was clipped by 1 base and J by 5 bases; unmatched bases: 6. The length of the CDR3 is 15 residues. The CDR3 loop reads CSARAASGSGDTQYF. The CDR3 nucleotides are TGCAGTGCTAGAGCGGCTAGCGGGAGTGGAGATACGCAGTATTTT.

The CDR3 spells CASSLATASYEQYF. For the CDR3, the DNA is TGTGCCAGCAGCTTAGCTACGGCCTCCTACGAGCAGTACTTC. The V and J genes are TRBV11-2 and TRBJ2-7; D is undetermined. The germline CDR1 and CDR2 sequences are SGHAT and FQNNGV. With 1 base removed from V and 0 bases from J, the gap between germline ends came to 7 bases. This CDR3 spans 14 amino acids.